The present T cell receptor beta chain was sequenced within a study of blood T cell repertoires in COVID-19. CDR1 is SGHRS, CDR2 YFSETQ, per germline. The CDR3 contains 14 residues. V shed 4 bases, J shed 3 bases, and the junction held 3 bases outside the gene matches. In the original analysis: Amplifying reference gene primers gave estimates of nucleated cell counts. Assay used: immunoSEQ multiplex PCR; TCRdb lists only in-frame clones, some missing. V and J calls and clone size are given by that table; D and trimming were obtained from the DNA. The sample has approximately 150,000 clones; approximately 88% are singletons.

The rearrangement uses TRBV5-1 and TRBJ1-4, with 7 bases lining up with TRBD1. The sequencing sample was made of peripheral blood. The TCR was taken from a woman between 45 and 60 years old with acute or convalescent COVID-19. The DNA for the CDR3 is TGCGCCAGCAGCCAGGGACAGTCTAATGAAAAACTGTTTTTT. Its protein product is CASSQGQSNEKLFF.